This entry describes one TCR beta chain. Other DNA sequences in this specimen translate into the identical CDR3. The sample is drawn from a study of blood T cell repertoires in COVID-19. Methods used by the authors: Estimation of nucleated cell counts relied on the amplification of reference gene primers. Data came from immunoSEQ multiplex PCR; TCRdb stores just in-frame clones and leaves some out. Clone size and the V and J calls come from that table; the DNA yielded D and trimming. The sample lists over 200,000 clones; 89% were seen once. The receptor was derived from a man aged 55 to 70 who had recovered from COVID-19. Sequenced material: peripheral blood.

In nucleotides, the CDR3 is TGTGCCAGCAGCTTGGGGACTAGCGGGTCTGAGCAGTACTTC. Translation: CASSLGTSGSEQYF. The rearrangement joins TRBV7-3 to TRBJ2-7, with TRBD2 identical over 12 bases. CDR1 is SGHTA and CDR2 is FQGTGA in the germline V gene. This CDR3 has 14 residues. V lost 3 bases to trimming and J lost 7 bases; unmatched junction nucleotides: 4.